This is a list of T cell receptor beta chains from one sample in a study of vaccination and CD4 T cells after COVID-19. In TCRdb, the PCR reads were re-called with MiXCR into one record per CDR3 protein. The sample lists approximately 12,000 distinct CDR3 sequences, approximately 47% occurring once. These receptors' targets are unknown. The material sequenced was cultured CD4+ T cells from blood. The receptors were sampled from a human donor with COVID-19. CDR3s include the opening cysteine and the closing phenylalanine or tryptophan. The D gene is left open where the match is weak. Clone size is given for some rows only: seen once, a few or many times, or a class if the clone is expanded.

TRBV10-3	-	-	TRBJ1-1	CAISASLNTEAFF	TGTGCCATCAGTGCCTCCTTGAACACTGAAGCTTTCTTT
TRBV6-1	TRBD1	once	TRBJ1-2	CASRRGGMGYGYTF	TGTGCCAGCAGAAGAGGGGGCATGGGGTATGGCTACACCTTC
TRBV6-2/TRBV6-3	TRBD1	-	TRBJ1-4	CASRYQQGASANEKLFF	TGTGCCAGCAGATACCAACAGGGGGCGTCAGCTAATGAAAAACTGTTTTTT
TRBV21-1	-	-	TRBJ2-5	CASSKLPRVAGDLETQYF	TGTGCCAGCAGCAAACTCCCCCGGGTAGCGGGGGATCTAGAGACCCAGTACTTC
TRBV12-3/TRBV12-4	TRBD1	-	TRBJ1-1	CASSLGDRGSTEAFF	TGTGCCAGCAGTTTAGGGGACAGGGGTTCCACTGAAGCTTTCTTT
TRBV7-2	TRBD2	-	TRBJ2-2	CASSFLGGASAGELFF	TGTGCCAGCAGCTTCCTCGGGGGGGCTTCCGCCGGGGAGCTGTTTTTT
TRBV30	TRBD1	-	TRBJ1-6	CAWRTGGSYNSPLHF	TGTGCCTGGAGGACAGGGGGATCCTATAATTCACCCCTCCACTTT
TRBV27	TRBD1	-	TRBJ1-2	CASRYGGTGDDIYGYTF	TGTGCCAGCAGGTACGGGGGGACAGGGGACGATATCTATGGCTACACCTTC
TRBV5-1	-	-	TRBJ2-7	CASGPSSYEQYF	TGCGCCAGCGGGCCTAGCTCCTACGAGCAGTACTTC
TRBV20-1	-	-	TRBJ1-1	CSALEGAGNTEAFF	TGCAGTGCCTTAGAAGGAGCGGGGAACACTGAAGCTTTCTTT
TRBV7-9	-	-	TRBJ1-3	CASSLPTAHSASGNTIYF	TGTGCCAGCAGCCTTCCGACAGCACATTCAGCCTCTGGAAACACCATATATTTT
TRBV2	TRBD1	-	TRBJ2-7	CASSRQGYEQYF	TGTGCCAGCAGTAGACAGGGATACGAGCAGTACTTC
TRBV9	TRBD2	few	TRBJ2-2	CASSVVTSGGTGELFF	TGTGCCAGCAGCGTAGTAACTAGCGGGGGGACCGGGGAGCTGTTTTTT
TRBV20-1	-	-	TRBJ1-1	CSANHPNRDTEAFF	TGCAGTGCCAACCACCCTAACAGGGATACTGAAGCTTTCTTT
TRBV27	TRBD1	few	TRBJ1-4	CATRTGTNEKLFF	TGTGCCACCAGGACAGGAACTAATGAAAAACTGTTTTTT
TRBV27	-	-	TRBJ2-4	CASTSGARDIQYF	TGTGCCAGCACCTCCGGTGCGAGAGACATTCAGTACTTC
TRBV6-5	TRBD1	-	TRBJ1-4	CASSYADRGHRVKLFF	TGTGCCAGCAGTTACGCAGACAGGGGGCATCGCGTAAAACTGTTTTTT
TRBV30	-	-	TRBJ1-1	CAWSSQGPGAEAFF	TGTGCCTGGAGTTCACAAGGTCCGGGGGCTGAAGCTTTCTTT
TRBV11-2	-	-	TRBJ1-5	CASSLSGGSQPQHF	TGTGCCAGCAGCTTATCCGGGGGCAGTCAGCCCCAGCATTTT
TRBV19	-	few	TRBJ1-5	CASSIQPGQPQHF	TGTGCCAGTAGTATCCAGCCGGGACAGCCCCAGCATTTT
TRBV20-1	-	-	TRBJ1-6	CSARLQGPDSPLHF	TGCAGTGCTAGATTGCAGGGCCCTGATTCACCCCTCCACTTT
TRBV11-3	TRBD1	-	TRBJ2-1	CASSSRGPEQFF	TGTGCCAGCAGCTCCAGGGGGCCTGAGCAGTTCTTC
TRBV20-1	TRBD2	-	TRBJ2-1	CSASGLAGGREQFF	TGCAGTGCCTCCGGACTAGCGGGGGGGCGTGAGCAGTTCTTC
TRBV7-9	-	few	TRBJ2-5	CASSLSRETQYF	TGTGCCAGCAGCTTAAGCAGAGAGACCCAGTACTTC
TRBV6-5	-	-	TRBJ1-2	CASSYSVGVGYGYTF	TGTGCCAGCAGTTACTCGGTAGGGGTGGGCTATGGCTACACCTTC
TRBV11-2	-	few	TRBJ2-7	CASSLYGGPYEQYF	TGTGCCAGCAGCTTATATGGCGGTCCGTACGAGCAGTACTTC
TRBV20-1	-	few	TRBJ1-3	CSATRDGPSGNTIYF	TGCAGTGCTACCCGGGACGGACCCTCTGGAAACACCATATATTTT
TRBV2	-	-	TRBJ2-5	CASRSTGWTETQYF	TGTGCCAGCAGATCCACAGGGTGGACGGAGACCCAGTACTTC